This TCR beta chain was sequenced in a study of OX40 agonist ivuxolimab in advanced cancers. Study-wide points: CD4+ T cells averaged fewer expanded clones than CD8+ T cells.

The sample holds a few counts of this clone. The antigen is not known. V dropped 6 bases and J dropped 1; count of bases not matched to a gene: 1. CDR3 length equals 13 residues. Germline V gene lookup returns CDR1 MNHNS and CDR2 SASEGT. Measured with immunoSEQ multiplex PCR; TCRdb has only the in-frame clones, and not every one. The sample consists of roughly 46,000 clones, roughly 84% of them appearing once. This receptor was identified in an adult with an advanced solid tumor such as melanoma, head and neck, liver or kidney cancer. The specimen was CD4+ or CD8+ T cells sorted from blood, collected in a trial of the OX40 agonist ivuxolimab. The chain recombines TRBV6-1 with TRBJ1-1, with TRBD1 matching over 8 bases. Here the CDR3 DNA reads TGTGCCAGCAGGGGACAGGAGAACACTGAAGCTTTCTTT. It codes for CASRGQENTEAFF.